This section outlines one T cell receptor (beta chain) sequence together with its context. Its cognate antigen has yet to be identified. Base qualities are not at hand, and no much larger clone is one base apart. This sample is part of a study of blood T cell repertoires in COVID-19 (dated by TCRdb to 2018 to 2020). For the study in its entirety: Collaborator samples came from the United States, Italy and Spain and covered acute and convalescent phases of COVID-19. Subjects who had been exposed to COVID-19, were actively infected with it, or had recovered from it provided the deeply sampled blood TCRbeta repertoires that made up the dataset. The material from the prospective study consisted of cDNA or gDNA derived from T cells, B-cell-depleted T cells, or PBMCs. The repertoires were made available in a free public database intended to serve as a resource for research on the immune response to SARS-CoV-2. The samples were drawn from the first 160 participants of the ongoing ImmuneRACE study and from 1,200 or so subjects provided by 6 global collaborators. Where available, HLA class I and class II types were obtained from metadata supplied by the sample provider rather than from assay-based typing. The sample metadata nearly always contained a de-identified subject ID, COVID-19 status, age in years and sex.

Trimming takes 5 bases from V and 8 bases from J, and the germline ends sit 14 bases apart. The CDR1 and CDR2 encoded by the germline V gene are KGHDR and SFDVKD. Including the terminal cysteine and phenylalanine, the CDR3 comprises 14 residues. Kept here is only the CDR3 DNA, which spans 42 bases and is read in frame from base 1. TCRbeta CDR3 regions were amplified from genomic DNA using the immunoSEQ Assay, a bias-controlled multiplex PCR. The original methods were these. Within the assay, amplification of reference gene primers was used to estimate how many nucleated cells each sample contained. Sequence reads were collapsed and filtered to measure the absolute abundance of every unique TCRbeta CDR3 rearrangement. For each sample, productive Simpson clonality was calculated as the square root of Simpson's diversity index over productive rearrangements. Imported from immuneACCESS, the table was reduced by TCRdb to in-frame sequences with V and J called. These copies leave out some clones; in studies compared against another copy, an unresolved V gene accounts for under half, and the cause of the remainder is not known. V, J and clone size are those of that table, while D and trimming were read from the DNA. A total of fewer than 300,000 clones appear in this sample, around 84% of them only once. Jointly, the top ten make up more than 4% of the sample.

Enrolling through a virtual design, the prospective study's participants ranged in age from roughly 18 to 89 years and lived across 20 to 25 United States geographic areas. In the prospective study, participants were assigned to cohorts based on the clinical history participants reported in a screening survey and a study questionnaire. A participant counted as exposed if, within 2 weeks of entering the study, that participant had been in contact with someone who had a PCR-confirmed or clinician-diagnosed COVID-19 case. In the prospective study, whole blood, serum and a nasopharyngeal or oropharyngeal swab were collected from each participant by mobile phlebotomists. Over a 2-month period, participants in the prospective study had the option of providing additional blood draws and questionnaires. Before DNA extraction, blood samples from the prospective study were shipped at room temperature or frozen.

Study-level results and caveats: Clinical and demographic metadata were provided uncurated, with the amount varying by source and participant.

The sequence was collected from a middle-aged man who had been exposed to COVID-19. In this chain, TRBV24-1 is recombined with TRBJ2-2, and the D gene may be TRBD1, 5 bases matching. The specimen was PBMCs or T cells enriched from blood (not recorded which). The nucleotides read TGTGCCACCAGTGGCAGGGCGACCCTAGGGGAGCTGTTTTTT. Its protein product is CATSGRATLGELFF.